The 20 T cell receptor beta chains below were found in one sample sequenced in a study of vaccination and CD4 T cells after COVID-19. Their recognized antigens are unknown. Noted treatment: roughly 11-day PBMC culture with coronavirus spike peptide pools or control peptides (ViraFEST assay). The Oncomine TCR Beta short-read assay sequenced DNA from cultured CD4+ T cells. TCRdb fed the PCR reads into MiXCR, producing one record per CDR3 protein. The repertoire has about 19,000 distinct CDR3 sequences, less than 50% of them found once; the top ten carry approximately 14%. Material for sequencing was cultured CD4+ T cells from blood. The receptor set was obtained from a human donor with COVID-19.

The chain is built from TRBV6-2 or TRBV6-3 and TRBJ2-2; D is unresolved. The length of the CDR3 is 14 residues. Trimming took off 4 bases at V and 0 bases at J, with 6 bases between the two ends. Germline assignment: CDR1 MNHEY and CDR2 SVGEGT. The CDR3 bases are TGTGCCAGCAGTTTTCCGACGAACACCGGGGAGCTGTTTTTT. Its protein is CASSFPTNTGELFF.

This rearrangement joins TRBV7-2 to TRBJ1-2; D is unclear. CDR3 size: 12 residues. V gave up 4 bases and J gave up 3 bases, with 6 bases separating them. Germline V gene lookup returns CDR1 SGHTA and CDR2 FQGNSA. Written as DNA, the CDR3 is TGTGCCAGCAGCTATTTAGACTATGGCTACACCTTC. It specifies CASSYLDYGYTF.

The chain joins TRBV12-3 or TRBV12-4 to TRBJ2-5; 9 bases line up with TRBD2. After removal of 3 bases from V and 6 bases from J, the junction contained 5 bases not matched to a gene. The CDR3 consists of 14 residues. The CDR3 DNA sequence: TGTGCCAGCAGTTTCGGCGGGGGGGTCCAGACCCAGTACTTC. The encoded protein is CASSFGGGVQTQYF.

This sequence joins TRBV6-4 and TRBJ1-5, with D perhaps matching TRBD1 (6 bases). CDR1 and CDR2 from the germline V gene are MRHNA and SNTAGT. The CDR3 totals 13 residues. V lost 4 bases to trimming and J lost 5 bases, with 9 bases between them. This CDR3 reads CASSVDRDQPQHF. The CDR3 DNA follows: TGTGCCAGCAGTGTGGACAGAGATCAGCCCCAGCATTTT.

This rearrangement joins TRBV5-4 to TRBJ2-5, with TRBD2 matching 7 bases. The CDR3 loop spans 14 amino acids. J was trimmed by 4 bases and V by 3 bases; bases with no gene match: 6. The germline V gene encodes CDR1 SGHNT and CDR2 YYREEE (reference sequence). CDR3 DNA sequence: TGTGCCAGCAGCTGGGACTATGGTTCAGAGACCCAGTACTTC. Translated, it gives CASSWDYGSETQYF.

The J gene is TRBJ1-5, the V gene TRBV7-8; TRBD1 might be the D (5 bases). The CDR3 is made up of 15 amino acids. CDR1 and CDR2 from the germline V gene are SGHVS and FQNEAQ. Trimming took 3 bases from V and 3 from J, leaving 12 bases between them. CDR3 sequence (DNA): TGTGCCAGCAGCTTGGCAGGGAACTCCAATCAGCCCCAGCATTTT. Amino acids: CASSLAGNSNQPQHF.

This clonotype was found a few times. V gene TRBV29-1 combines with J gene TRBJ1-1, with D unclear. There are 11 residues in the CDR3. From germline, CDR1 is SQVTM and CDR2 ANQGSEA. Trimming left V 5 bases short and J 1 base short, with 5 bases between. The CDR3 spells CSVRQNTEAFF. The CDR3 DNA follows: TGCAGCGTTAGGCAGAACACTGAAGCTTTCTTT.

This clonotype occurred a few times. The V call is TRBV6-1, the J call TRBJ1-2; 9 bases agree with TRBD1. V shed 0 bases, J shed 4 bases, and the junction held 3 bases outside the gene matches. The CDR3 runs to 15 residues. From germline, CDR1 is MNHNS and CDR2 SASEGT. This CDR3 reads CASSEAGQGFYGYTF. The CDR3 coding sequence is TGTGCCAGCAGTGAAGCTGGACAGGGGTTCTATGGCTACACCTTC.

This chain uses TRBV20-1 with TRBJ2-3; either TRBD1 or TRBD2 may fit D (5 bases each). CDR1 and CDR2 from the germline V gene are DFQATT and SNEGSKA (reference sequence). The CDR3 sequence is 15 residues long. Trimming cost V 0 bases and J 0 bases, with 10 bases left between them. The CDR3 here is CSARDLGVSTDTQYF. The CDR3 DNA follows: TGCAGTGCTAGAGATCTGGGGGTAAGCACAGATACGCAGTATTTT.

The chain is built from TRBV20-1 and TRBJ2-2, with D perhaps matching TRBD2 (7 bases). The length of the CDR3 is 18 residues. Germline-derived CDR1 and CDR2 are DFQATT and SNEGSKA (reference sequence). Trimming left V 0 bases short and J 5 bases short, with 22 bases between. The CDR3 nucleotides read TGCAGTGCTAGAGATTTTTCCGGGGGGCCCGCGGATACCGGGGAGCTGTTTTTT. Translation: CSARDFSGGPADTGELFF.

The chain joins TRBV19 to TRBJ2-7; D might be TRBD2 (5 bases). V dropped 6 bases and J dropped 0 bases, with 15 bases sitting between them. The CDR3 spans 15 residues. Germline loops: CDR1 LNHDA, CDR2 SQIVND (reference sequence). CDR3 sequence: CASSETFGSSYEQYF. In nucleotides, the CDR3 is TGTGCCAGTAGCGAGACCTTTGGGAGCTCCTACGAGCAGTACTTC.

The chain recombines TRBV6-4 with TRBJ1-5, with a possible D match to TRBD1 (6 bases). Deletions cut 2 bases from V and 2 bases from J, with 16 bases between. Germline CDR1 is MRHNA and CDR2 is SNTAGT. The CDR3 extends over 17 amino acids. The CDR3 reads CASSDPNTGSCNQPQHF. DNA of the CDR3: TGTGCCAGCAGTGACCCAAACACAGGGTCTTGCAATCAGCCCCAGCATTTT.

Worth noting for this clonotype: A junction boundary mismatches the germline segment, possibly from a read error. The chain combines TRBV30 with TRBJ1-2, with D perhaps TRBD1 (5 bases). CDR3 length: 13 amino acids. Germline values: CDR1 GTSNPN, CDR2 SVGIG (reference sequence). The CDR3 reads CAWSGGGGNGHTF. Here the CDR3 DNA reads TGTGCCTGGAGTGGGGGCGGCGGGAATGGCCACACCTTC.

This clonotype was seen a handful of times. The chain joins TRBV20-1 to TRBJ1-5, with 9 positions matching TRBD1. Germline CDR1 is DFQATT and CDR2 is SNEGSKA (reference sequence). Losses at the gene ends were 2 bases for V and 1 base for J; bases not matched to a gene: 3. The CDR3 loop spans 15 amino acids. The CDR3 coding sequence is TGCAGTGCTAGAAACAGGGGGCGAAGCAATCAGCCCCAGCATTTT. Translating it yields CSARNRGRSNQPQHF.

This clonotype appeared a few times. V usage is TRBV10-1 and J usage is TRBJ2-5; D is undetermined. The V gene's germline CDR1 is WNHNN and CDR2 SYGVQD (reference sequence). CDR3 length: 13 residues. V was trimmed by 5 bases and J by 0 bases, leaving 7 bases between them. The CDR3 DNA reads TGCGCCAGCAGTCCGATGTACCAAGAGACCCAGTACTTC. Translated: CASSPMYQETQYF.

This chain links TRBV6-5 with TRBJ2-7, with 10 bases aligning to TRBD1. Germline values: CDR1 MNHEY, CDR2 SVGAGI. The CDR3 consists of 15 residues. Trimming cost V 3 bases and J 5 bases; bases outside gene matches: 7. The CDR3 nucleotides are TGTGCCAGCAGTTATTGGGGACAGGGGAGGGACGAGCAGTACTTC. Encoded protein: CASSYWGQGRDEQYF.

This clonotype was detected only a few times. The chain combines TRBV2 with TRBJ2-7; possible D gene TRBD1, 5 bases. The germline CDR1 and CDR2 sequences are SNHLY and FYNNEI. The CDR3 runs to 14 residues. V shed 8 bases and J shed 0 bases, with 14 bases lying between them. The CDR3 sequence: CASEDTQASYEQYF. The CDR3 coding sequence is TGTGCCAGCGAGGACACTCAAGCCTCCTACGAGCAGTACTTC.

The V and J genes are TRBV11-3 and TRBJ2-7; 8 nucleotides match TRBD1. The germline V gene encodes CDR1 SGHNT and CDR2 YENEEA. The ends lost 4 bases at V and 3 bases at J; junction bases unmatched: 2. CDR3 length: 13 amino acids. Written as DNA, the CDR3 is TGTGCCAGCAGCTCGGGACAGGACTACGAGCAGTACTTC. This gives the protein CASSSGQDYEQYF.

Concerning this clonotype itself: One end of the junction varies from germline; a read error may be responsible. The chain is built from TRBV30 and TRBJ2-2; no clear D. This CDR3 region has 14 residues. CDR1 and CDR2 (germline): GTSNPN, SVGIG (reference sequence). The CDR3 DNA sequence: TGTGCCTGGAGTCGTAGCAGAAACACCGGGCAGCTGTTTTTT. Protein sequence: CAWSRSRNTGQLFF.

The chain combines TRBV5-1 with TRBJ1-1; D unclear. Looked up from germline, CDR1 is SGHRS and CDR2 is YFSETQ. V lost 0 bases, J lost 1 base, and 10 bases lay in between. This CDR3 region has 15 residues. CDR3 DNA: TGCGCCAGCAGCTTGGCCCCCCACCAGAACACTGAAGCTTTCTTT. Translation gives CASSLAPHQNTEAFF.